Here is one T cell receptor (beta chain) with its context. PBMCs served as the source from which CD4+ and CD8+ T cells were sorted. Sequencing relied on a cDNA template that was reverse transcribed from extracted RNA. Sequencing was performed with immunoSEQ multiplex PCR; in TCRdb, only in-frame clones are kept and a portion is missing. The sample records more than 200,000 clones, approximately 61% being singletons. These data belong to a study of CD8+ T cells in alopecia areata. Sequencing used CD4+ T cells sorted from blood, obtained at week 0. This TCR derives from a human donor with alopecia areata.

The CDR3 reads CASSSGIQVTDTQYF. The CDR3 DNA reads TGTGCCAGCAGTTCGGGGATACAGGTCACAGATACGCAGTATTTT. V gene TRBV7-2 combines with J gene TRBJ2-3; D could derive from TRBD1 or TRBD2 (5 bases each). The CDR3 sequence is 15 residues long. In germline, CDR1 is SGHTA, CDR2 FQGNSA. V gave up 6 bases and J gave up 2 bases, with 15 bases separating them.